The 28 T cell receptor beta chains below were found in one sample sequenced in a study of cytomegalovirus exposure and HLA in healthy donors. The study ran its PCR with 60 Vbeta and 13 Jbeta primers. Only in-frame clones appear in the TCRdb table, and some are missing; sequencing was by immunoSEQ multiplex PCR. This sample has about 180,000 clones, with about 80% found just once. The specimen sequenced was PBMCs. These receptors were collected from a woman in her thirties in good health and CMV-seronegative.

This clone was seen just once. The J gene is TRBJ1-1, the V gene TRBV2, with D unclear. Trimming left V 6 bases short and J 3 bases short, with 11 bases between. This CDR3 is built from 13 residues. Germline V gives CDR1 SNHLY, CDR2 FYNNEI. The CDR3 reads CASSVLRDTEAFF. The CDR3, as DNA: TGTGCCAGCAGCGTTTTGAGGGACACTGAAGCTTTCTTT.

The rearrangement uses TRBV6-6 and TRBJ1-1; D is ambiguous. This CDR3 has 14 residues. Deletions cut 4 bases from V and 3 bases from J, with 12 bases between. Germline CDR1 reads MNHNY; CDR2 reads SVGAGI (reference sequence). The CDR3 DNA sequence: TGTGCCAGCAGTTCCCACATGGCAGACACTGAAGCTTTCTTT. Translated: CASSSHMADTEAFF.

V is TRBV27 and J is TRBJ1-3, with D hard to call. V lost 3 bases to trimming and J lost 0 bases, with 6 bases between them. The CDR3 consists of 14 residues. Germline values: CDR1 MNHEY, CDR2 SMNVEV (reference sequence). The CDR3 DNA reads TGTGCCAGCAGTTTGAAGAGCTCTGGAAACACCATATATTTT. Its protein product is CASSLKSSGNTIYF.

The chain carries TRBV27 and TRBJ2-7; 7 bases align to TRBD2. V gave up 2 bases and J gave up 4 bases; unmatched junction bases: 8. The CDR3 contains 15 residues. Germline V CDR1 and CDR2: MNHEY, SMNVEV (reference sequence). Here the CDR3 DNA reads TGTGCCAGCAGTTTAGGGGGACTATCCCCTTACGAGCAGTACTTC. Translation: CASSLGGLSPYEQYF.

The chain uses TRBV4-1 and TRBJ1-2, with D tentatively TRBD1 (5 bases). Between the trimmed V and J ends, which lost 1 base and 4 bases, there was a span of 16 bases. Germline V gives CDR1 MGHRA, CDR2 YSYEKL. This CDR3 comprises 16 residues. CDR3 coding DNA: TGCGCCAGCAGCCAAGGGGTGGGGCGGACCCCCTATGGCTACACCTTC. The encoded protein is CASSQGVGRTPYGYTF.

This clone was detected only once. This chain joins TRBV18 and TRBJ2-3; 7 positions match TRBD1. Trimming at V came to 3 bases and at J to 1 base, leaving 7 bases not matched to a gene. CDR3 size: 16 residues. In germline, CDR1 is KGHSH, CDR2 LQKENI. The CDR3 nucleotides are TGTGCCAGCTCACCGGGCGACAGGGCCCGCACAGATACGCAGTATTTT. Translation gives CASSPGDRARTDTQYF.

The gene calls are TRBV6-1 and TRBJ2-2; D is uncertain. The CDR3 is 14 amino acids. Germline V gives CDR1 MNHNS, CDR2 SASEGT. V was shortened by 4 bases and J by 0 bases, with 6 bases between the two germline ends. The CDR3 DNA reads TGTGCCAGCAGTGCCGTTCCGAACACCGGGGAGCTGTTTTTT. It yields the protein CASSAVPNTGELFF.

V is TRBV9 and J is TRBJ2-7; TRBD1 is a possible D gene (5 bases). From germline, CDR1 is SGDLS and CDR2 YYNGEE. V dropped 3 bases and J dropped 2 bases, with 9 bases sitting between them. CDR3 size: 13 residues. As DNA, the CDR3 is TGTGCCAGCAGCGCGGACAAGCCCTACGAGCAGTACTTC. This gives the protein CASSADKPYEQYF.

The rearrangement uses TRBV27 and TRBJ2-1; D gene ambiguous. Germline assignment: CDR1 MNHEY and CDR2 SMNVEV (reference sequence). Trimming removed 6 bases at V and 9 bases at J, with 12 bases between. The CDR3 consists of 12 residues. This CDR3 is CASSLGSREQFF. CDR3 sequence (DNA): TGTGCCAGCAGCCTTGGCTCCCGTGAGCAGTTCTTC.

J is TRBJ1-1 and V is TRBV9, with TRBD1 matching over 7 bases. The CDR3 is 18 residues long. Germline CDR1 is SGDLS and CDR2 is YYNGEE. Trimming cost V 0 bases and J 0 bases; bases outside gene matches: 11. This CDR3 is CASSVGGETGAMNTEAFF. In nucleotides, the CDR3 is TGTGCCAGCAGCGTAGGGGGGGAAACAGGGGCTATGAACACTGAAGCTTTCTTT.

The chain uses TRBV18 and TRBJ2-2; TRBD1 matches at 7 bases. Germline lookup yields CDR1 KGHSH and CDR2 LQKENI. The ends lost 3 bases at V and 5 bases at J; junction bases unmatched: 6. The CDR3 loop spans 15 amino acids. The CDR3 region is CASSPQQGRTGELFF. CDR3 in DNA: TGTGCCAGCTCACCGCAACAGGGGAGAACCGGGGAGCTGTTTTTT.

The genes are TRBV6-5 and TRBJ1-2, with 8 bases that match TRBD1. The CDR3 loop spans 13 amino acids. The germline gives CDR1 MNHEY, CDR2 SVGAGI. The ends lost 5 bases at V and 10 bases at J; junction bases unmatched: 9. The CDR3 sequence: CASSPGQGAVYTF. CDR3 nucleotide sequence: TGTGCCAGCAGTCCCGGACAGGGCGCTGTCTACACCTTC.

The chain uses TRBV25-1 and TRBJ2-2; TRBD1 might be the D (6 bases). Germline values: CDR1 MGHDK, CDR2 SYGVNS. The CDR3 loop spans 14 amino acids. V was pared by 5 bases and J by 6 bases, with 13 bases between. This chain's CDR3 is CASSRQAKSGELFF. The DNA for the CDR3 is TGTGCCAGCAGTCGACAGGCCAAGTCCGGGGAGCTGTTTTTT.

The chain has TRBV27 and TRBJ1-5; no firm D call. CDR3 length: 14 amino acids. V lost 3 bases, J lost 3 bases, and 9 bases lay in between. Germline V gives CDR1 MNHEY, CDR2 SMNVEV (reference sequence). For the CDR3, the DNA is TGTGCCAGCAGTTTTCTTGGCCACAATCAGCCCCAGCATTTT. Translated, it gives CASSFLGHNQPQHF.

The V and J genes are TRBV19 and TRBJ2-7; D may be TRBD2 (5 bases). Germline values: CDR1 LNHDA, CDR2 SQIVND (reference sequence). The V end was cut by 3 bases, the J end by 0 bases, with 15 bases between. The CDR3 covers 16 residues. The CDR3 nucleotides are TGTGCCAGTAGTATGAATGGGCCGGGGTACTCCTACGAGCAGTACTTC. As protein: CASSMNGPGYSYEQYF.

This clone was recorded a few times. At one end, the junction sequence differs from germline, possibly due to a read error. The genes are TRBV5-1 and TRBJ2-6, with TRBD1 matching 8 bases. Germline values: CDR1 SGHRS, CDR2 YFSETQ. This CDR3 comprises 17 residues. The CDR3 DNA reads as TGCGCCAGCAGTCCCGTTGGACAGGGTGCTGGGGCCAACGGCCTGACTTTC. Encoded protein: CASSPVGQGAGANGLTF.

Regarding this clone: The junction departs from the called germline gene at one end, perhaps through a read error. The chain links TRBV7-9 to TRBJ2-5, with 13 bases fitting TRBD2. Germline V CDR1 and CDR2: SEHNR, FQNEAQ (reference sequence). This CDR3 is 17 amino acids long. The CDR3 loop is CSSSRTSGRLGQETQYF. DNA of the CDR3: TGTTCCAGCAGCCGGACTAGCGGGAGACTGGGACAAGAGACCCAGTACTTC.

The chain has TRBV7-7 and TRBJ2-7; D is unresolved. The germline CDR1 and CDR2 sequences are SSHAT and FNYEAQ (reference sequence). This CDR3 has 13 residues. V dropped 1 base and J dropped 2 bases, with 6 bases sitting between them. The chain's CDR3 is CASSLGVTYEQYF. The CDR3 coding sequence is TGTGCCAGCAGCTTAGGTGTTACCTACGAGCAGTACTTC.

This clone was detected a few times. The CDR3 spells CASSLADEAATQYF. In DNA form, the CDR3 reads TGCGCCAGCAGCTTGGCCGATGAGGCTGCGACCCAGTACTTC. The J gene is TRBJ2-5, the V gene TRBV5-1, with unresolved D. CDR1 and CDR2 from the germline V gene are SGHRS and YFSETQ. V lost 0 bases to trimming and J lost 7 bases, with 13 bases between them. The CDR3 runs to 14 residues.

This chain joins TRBV9 and TRBJ2-6; 8 bases match TRBD1. Germline V gene sequence: CDR1 SGDLS, CDR2 YYNGEE. The CDR3 totals 16 residues. The V and J ends lost 1 base and 3 bases, in that order; junction bases with no gene match: 3. The CDR3 coding sequence is TGTGCCAGCAGCGTAACAGGGGGGAGTGGGGCCAACGTCCTGACTTTC. This translates into CASSVTGGSGANVLTF.

The chain uses TRBV28 and TRBJ2-3; perhaps TRBD2 as D (5 bases). This CDR3 contains 15 residues. Trimming cost V 0 bases and J 3 bases, with 10 bases left between them. The germline gives CDR1 MDHEN, CDR2 SYDVKM. The CDR3 nucleotides read TGTGCCAGCAGTTTATGGGGGAGTTCAACAGATACGCAGTATTTT. This codes for CASSLWGSSTDTQYF.

The rearrangement joins TRBV5-1 to TRBJ2-5; 10 bases align to TRBD2. Germline CDR1 reads SGHRS; CDR2 reads YFSETQ. This CDR3 has 17 residues. The V gene end was trimmed by 4 bases and the J gene end by 4 bases; junction bases not matched to a gene: 13. The CDR3 loop is CASSRAPAGGPGETQYF. Written as DNA, the CDR3 is TGCGCCAGCAGCCGGGCCCCAGCGGGAGGGCCAGGAGAGACCCAGTACTTC.

In this sample, this clone turned up once. The rearrangement uses TRBV28 and TRBJ1-6, with a weak D call TRBD1 (5 bases). The V end was cut by 5 bases, the J end by 0 bases, with 11 bases between. The CDR3 sequence is 16 residues long. Germline CDR1 MDHEN, CDR2 SYDVKM. The CDR3 DNA reads TGTGCCAGCAGTAACCCGGGGGTCTCCTATAATTCACCCCTCCACTTT. Protein: CASSNPGVSYNSPLHF. The whole variable domain, remainder taken from reference TRBV28 and TRBJ1-6, is DVKVTQSSRYLVKRTGEKVFLECVQDMDHENMFWYRQDPGLGLRLIYFSYDVKMKEKGDIPEGYSVSREKKERFSLILESASTNQTSMYLCASSNPGVSYNSPLHFGNGTRLTVT.

This clone has more than one count but fewer than ten. The V and J genes are TRBV11-2 and TRBJ2-3; 9 bases are a match to TRBD1. The CDR3 sequence is 16 residues long. Germline V lookup: CDR1 SGHAT, CDR2 FQNNGV. V trimming: 4 bases; J trimming: 5 bases; junction bases outside the gene matches: 10. CDR3 sequence: CASSSQPGTGRDTQYF. CDR3 nucleotide sequence: TGTGCCAGCAGCTCTCAGCCCGGGACAGGGCGAGATACGCAGTATTTT. Full variable domain (missing parts from reference TRBV11-2 and TRBJ2-3): EAGVAQSPRYKIIEKRQSVAFWCNPISGHATLYWYQQILGQGPKLLIQFQNNGVVDDSQLPKDRFSAERLKGVDSTLKIQPAKLEDSAVYLCASSSQPGTGRDTQYFGPGTRLTVL.

This clone showed up just a few times. V and J are TRBV25-1 and TRBJ2-1; no reliable D call. Trimming shortened V by 2 bases and J by 10 bases, and 9 bases separated the two germline ends. The CDR3 loop spans 12 amino acids. Per the germline V gene, CDR1 is MGHDK and CDR2 is SYGVNS. This CDR3 reads CASSEIAEEQFF. In DNA, the CDR3 is TGTGCCAGCAGTGAAATAGCAGAAGAGCAGTTCTTC.

The V and J genes are TRBV7-8 and TRBJ1-2; D gene ambiguous. With 1 base removed from V and 2 bases from J, the gap between germline ends came to 11 bases. Germline loops: CDR1 SGHVS, CDR2 FQNEAQ. This CDR3 has 15 residues. CDR3 residues: CASSLVMSGNYGYTF. In DNA form, the CDR3 reads TGTGCCAGCAGCTTAGTGATGAGCGGAAACTATGGCTACACCTTC. The full variable domain, with the rest looked up from reference TRBV7-8 and TRBJ1-2, is GAGVSQSPRYKVAKRGQDVALRCDPISGHVSLFWYQQALGQGPEFLTYFQNEAQLDKSGLPSDRFFAERPEGSVSTLKIQRTQQEDSAVYLCASSLVMSGNYGYTFGSGTRLTVV.

The chain couples TRBV6-4 to TRBJ2-7, with 7 bases identical to TRBD2. The CDR3 sequence is 14 residues long. V was pared by 6 bases and J by 0 bases, with 5 bases of the junction left unmatched. Germline CDR1 MRHNA, CDR2 SNTAGT. CDR3 region: CASSPSGGSYEQYF. The CDR3 region has the DNA TGTGCCAGCAGCCCTAGCGGAGGCTCCTACGAGCAGTACTTC.

The chain couples TRBV29-1 to TRBJ2-5; 15 positions match TRBD2. Germline V gene sequence: CDR1 SQVTM, CDR2 ANQGSEA. This CDR3 contains 14 residues. V lost 6 bases and J lost 1; bases outside the gene matches: 0. This chain's CDR3 is CSVGLAGGQETQYF. In DNA form, the CDR3 reads TGCAGCGTGGGACTAGCGGGGGGCCAAGAGACCCAGTACTTC.